This entry lists 21 T cell receptor beta chains sequenced from one sample in a study of beta chain features in type 1 diabetes. Sequencing targeted expressed TCRB transcripts, as all isolated RNA had been reverse transcribed. Repertoires were generated with immunoSEQ multiplex PCR, while TCRdb's copy carries only in-frame clones and drops some. The sample has 860,000 or so clones; 15% to 20% are singletons. Input material: naive CD4+ T cells from blood. The receptors originated from a woman aged 18-30 years in good health.

The chain uses TRBV28 and TRBJ1-2; 9 bases match TRBD1. V gave up 6 bases and J gave up 4 bases; unmatched junction bases: 6. The CDR3 runs to 14 residues. CDR1 and CDR2 (germline): MDHEN, SYDVKM. CDR3 in amino acids: CASRGTGQGYGYTF. The CDR3 DNA reads TGTGCCAGCAGAGGGACAGGGCAGGGCTATGGCTACACCTTC.

This clone showed up just a few times. The chain employs TRBV5-1 and TRBJ2-3; D may be TRBD1 (5 bases). CDR3 size: 14 residues. V lost 7 bases, J lost 3 bases, and 15 bases lay in between. The germline gives CDR1 SGHRS, CDR2 YFSETQ. The CDR3 sequence: CASRIGKGTDTQYF. CDR3 bases: TGCGCCAGCCGGATAGGGAAGGGGACAGATACGCAGTATTTT.

The chain carries TRBV28 and TRBJ2-1; TRBD2 is a possible D gene (6 bases). Trimming pared 4 bases from V and 1 base from J, leaving 17 bases between. Per germline, CDR1 MDHEN and CDR2 SYDVKM. The CDR3 has 17 residues. The CDR3 loop is CASSSPEGRVSYNEQFF. The CDR3 DNA reads TGTGCCAGCAGTTCCCCGGAGGGCCGGGTTTCCTACAATGAGCAGTTCTTC.

This clone was seen more than once but under ten times. The chain is built from TRBV11-1 and TRBJ2-7; D may be TRBD1 (5 bases). Germline assignment: CDR1 SGHAT and CDR2 FQDESV (reference sequence). CDR3 length: 15 residues. V shed 0 bases and J shed 0 bases, with 9 bases lying between them. As DNA, the CDR3 is TGTGCCAGCAGCTTAGCGACAGATTTCTCCTACGAGCAGTACTTC. Encoded protein: CASSLATDFSYEQYF.

This chain uses TRBV27 with TRBJ2-1, with a tentative D call TRBD2 (5 bases). The CDR3 contains 16 residues. Trimming removed 2 bases at V and 0 bases at J, with 11 bases between. Germline V gives CDR1 MNHEY, CDR2 SMNVEV (reference sequence). The CDR3 sequence: CASSLGSRDSYNEQFF. CDR3 in DNA: TGTGCCAGCAGTTTAGGGTCCCGGGACTCCTACAATGAGCAGTTCTTC.

The rearrangement uses TRBV5-4 and TRBJ1-2, with 7 bases fitting TRBD1. V was clipped by 0 bases and J by 5 bases; unmatched bases: 10. The V gene's germline CDR1 is SGHNT and CDR2 YYREEE (reference sequence). The CDR3 is 16 residues long. The CDR3 nucleotides are TGTGCCAGCAGCTTGGAACCCGGGACAGCTCAGTATGGCTACACCTTC. Translation gives CASSLEPGTAQYGYTF.

Worth noting for this clone: This could be a read error, since a much larger clone is one nucleotide away. The chain's CDR3 is CASSQGDTQYF. CDR3 nucleotide sequence: TGTGCCAGCAGCCAAGGAGATACGCAGTATTTT. The gene calls are TRBV7-9 and TRBJ2-3; D remains ambiguous. The CDR3 totals 11 residues. V dropped 5 bases and J dropped 5 bases, with 5 bases sitting between them. Germline-derived CDR1 and CDR2 are SEHNR and FQNEAQ (reference sequence).

This chain connects TRBV7-3 to TRBJ2-1; D gene ambiguous. Germline V lookup: CDR1 SGHTA, CDR2 FQGTGA. CDR3 length equals 13 residues. V was trimmed by 5 bases and J by 3 bases, leaving 8 bases between them. The CDR3: CASSTGLYNEQFF. In nucleotides, the CDR3 is TGTGCCAGCAGCACCGGCCTCTACAATGAGCAGTTCTTC. The full variable domain, completed using reference TRBV7-3 and TRBJ2-1, is GAGVSQTPSNKVTEKGKYVELRCDPISGHTALYWYRQSLGQGPEFLIYFQGTGAADDSGLPNDRFFAVRPEGSVSTLKIQRTERGDSAVYLCASSTGLYNEQFFGPGTRLTVL.

This chain joins TRBV9 and TRBJ2-3, with D maybe TRBD2 (6 bases). This CDR3 has 16 residues. Germline lookup yields CDR1 SGDLS and CDR2 YYNGEE. V shed 2 bases and J shed 0 bases, with 13 bases lying between them. The DNA for the CDR3 is TGTGCCAGCAGCGTGAGAGGCGGGACTAGCACAGATACGCAGTATTTT. It translates to CASSVRGGTSTDTQYF.

This clone was seen only a few times. This chain joins TRBV19 and TRBJ2-2, with a tentative D call TRBD2 (5 bases). Between the trimmed V and J ends, which lost 10 bases and 0 bases, there was a span of 12 bases. The CDR3 has 14 amino acids. The germline gives CDR1 LNHDA, CDR2 SQIVND (reference sequence). The CDR3 spells CATQRLSNTGELFF. CDR3 nucleotides: TGTGCCACCCAGCGGCTCTCGAACACCGGGGAGCTGTTTTTT. Full variable domain (missing parts from reference TRBV19 and TRBJ2-2): DGGITQSPKYLFRKEGQNVTLSCEQNLNHDAMYWYRQDPGQGLRLIYYSQIVNDFQKGDIAEGYSVSREKKESFPLTVTSAQKNPTAFYLCATQRLSNTGELFFGEGSRLTVL.

The chain employs TRBV7-2 and TRBJ2-3; 7 bases are a match to TRBD2. The ends lost 5 bases at V and 2 bases at J; junction bases unmatched: 10. This CDR3 has 16 amino acids. CDR1 is SGHTA and CDR2 is FQGNSA in the germline V gene. For the CDR3, the DNA is TGTGCCAGCAGCCCTCAGGGAGGGGTAGTCACAGATACGCAGTATTTT. Amino acid sequence: CASSPQGGVVTDTQYF. Combining the CDR3 with reference TRBV7-2 and TRBJ2-3 gives the whole variable domain GAGVSQSPSNKVTEKGKDVELRCDPISGHTALYWYRQSLGQGLEFLIYFQGNSAPDKSGLPSDRFSAERTGGSVSTLTIQRTQQEDSAVYLCASSPQGGVVTDTQYFGPGTRLTVL.

This clone was seen more than once but under ten times. J is TRBJ2-7 and V is TRBV28, with D tentatively TRBD1 or TRBD2 (5 bases each). Trimming took 5 bases from V and 4 from J, leaving 18 bases between them. The CDR3 loop spans 15 amino acids. Germline V CDR1 and CDR2: MDHEN, SYDVKM. The CDR3 DNA reads TGTGCCAGCAGTCGGGAAATGACAGCGAATTACGAGCAGTACTTC. It encodes CASSREMTANYEQYF. Variable domain in full (rest from reference TRBV28 and TRBJ2-7): DVKVTQSSRYLVKRTGEKVFLECVQDMDHENMFWYRQDPGLGLRLIYFSYDVKMKEKGDIPEGYSVSREKKERFSLILESASTNQTSMYLCASSREMTANYEQYFGPGTRLTVT.

The chain links TRBV7-9 to TRBJ1-1, with 7 positions matching TRBD1. V dropped 4 bases and J dropped 11; count of bases not matched to a gene: 13. The CDR3 covers 14 residues. The germline CDR1 and CDR2 sequences are SEHNR and FQNEAQ (reference sequence). The CDR3 sequence is CASSSSNRGREAFF. In DNA, the CDR3 is TGTGCCAGCAGCTCCAGTAACAGGGGCCGGGAGGCTTTCTTT.

The rearrangement links TRBV2 to TRBJ2-7, with no clear D. The CDR3 spans 13 residues. Germline V gene lookup returns CDR1 SNHLY and CDR2 FYNNEI. Trimming took off 4 bases at V and 6 bases at J, with 13 bases between the two ends. CDR3 coding DNA: TGTGCCAGCAGTGTGGTCAGGCCTAGCGAGCAGTACTTC. Its protein is CASSVVRPSEQYF.

This clone was counted a few times. This chain connects TRBV19 to TRBJ2-1; D perhaps matches TRBD2 (6 bases). Trimming took 3 bases from V and 2 from J, leaving 17 bases between them. Germline lookup yields CDR1 LNHDA and CDR2 SQIVND (reference sequence). The CDR3 totals 17 residues. The CDR3 sequence is CASSILLSAGTYNEQFF. The CDR3 DNA is TGTGCCAGTAGTATCCTGTTGTCAGCGGGTACCTACAATGAGCAGTTCTTC.

This clone has a handful of counts. The chain employs TRBV5-6 and TRBJ2-5; D unresolved. Between the trimmed V and J ends, which lost 2 bases and 5 bases, there was a span of 10 bases. The CDR3 sequence is 13 residues long. CDR1 and CDR2 (germline): SGHDT, YYEEEE. The CDR3 coding sequence is TGTGCCAGCAGCTTATGGGTCGGCGAGACCCAGTACTTC. It yields the protein CASSLWVGETQYF.

The CDR3 nucleotides read TGTGCCAGCAGTTCGTGGGGGTCGGCACAGTACTTC. Its translation: CASSSWGSAQYF. V usage is TRBV27 and J usage is TRBJ2-4; either TRBD1 or TRBD2 may fit D (5 bases each). The germline CDR1 and CDR2 sequences are MNHEY and SMNVEV (reference sequence). The CDR3 sequence is 12 residues long. Trimming shortened V by 4 bases and J by 13 bases, and 14 bases separated the two germline ends.

This clone has just a few counts. The rearrangement joins TRBV19 to TRBJ2-1, with TRBD1 identical over 7 bases. The CDR3 is 16 amino acids. V lost 4 bases, J lost 0 bases, and 6 bases stayed unmatched. From germline, CDR1 is LNHDA and CDR2 SQIVND (reference sequence). This chain's CDR3 is CASSNRGPSSYNEQFF. The CDR3 DNA reads as TGTGCCAGTAGTAACAGGGGTCCAAGCTCCTACAATGAGCAGTTCTTC.

This clone was found a few times. The CDR3 here is CASGPNIGDIQYF. The CDR3, as DNA: TGCGCCAGCGGACCTAACATAGGGGACATTCAGTACTTC. The chain recombines TRBV5-1 with TRBJ2-4; D perhaps matches TRBD1 (5 bases). The CDR3 totals 13 residues. V was cut by 7 bases and J by 8 bases, with 16 bases left in between. Germline lookup yields CDR1 SGHRS and CDR2 YFSETQ.

There are a few counts of this clone. This chain uses TRBV18 with TRBJ2-7, with 14 bases lining up with TRBD2. The CDR3 is 15 residues long. V lost 3 bases to trimming and J lost 7 bases; unmatched junction nucleotides: 5. CDR1 and CDR2 (germline): KGHSH, LQKENI. The chain's CDR3 is CASSPRGLAGAEQYF. The DNA of the CDR3 is TGTGCCAGCTCACCCCGGGGACTAGCGGGAGCGGAGCAGTACTTC. Full variable domain (remainder filled in from reference TRBV18 and TRBJ2-7): NAGVMQNPRHLVRRRGQEARLRCSPMKGHSHVYWYRQLPEEGLKFMVYLQKENIIDESGMPKERFSAEFPKEGPSILRIQQVVRGDSAAYFCASSPRGLAGAEQYFGPGTRLTVT.

V and J are TRBV2 and TRBJ2-1; no clear D gene. V dropped 4 bases and J dropped 1 base, with 11 bases sitting between them. Germline V gives CDR1 SNHLY, CDR2 FYNNEI. CDR3 length: 15 residues. The CDR3: CASSARSFSYNEQFF. CDR3 DNA sequence: TGTGCCAGCAGTGCCCGCTCGTTTTCCTACAATGAGCAGTTCTTC. The full variable domain, completed using reference TRBV2 and TRBJ2-1, is EPEVTQTPSHQVTQMGQEVILRCVPISNHLYFYWYRQILGQKVEFLVSFYNNEISEKSEIFDDQFSVERPDGSNFTLKIRSTKLEDSAMYFCASSARSFSYNEQFFGPGTRLTVL.